This T cell receptor beta chain comes out of a study of CD8 T cells in ankylosing spondylitis. Findings and limits, study-wide: Blood of patients with ankylosing spondylitis appeared to be characterized by a TCR beta motif of eight highly homologous variants. Some motif variants were previously reported in reactive arthritis synovial fluid and blood.

Preparation of TCR beta libraries was done by quantitative 5'-RACE with molecular barcodes. TCRdb reanalysed the 5' RACE reads using MiXCR and keeps one entry per CDR3 protein. Of roughly 150,000 distinct CDR3 sequences in the sample, approximately 32% were seen once. This CDR3 spans 15 amino acids. The germline gives CDR1 MNHEY, CDR2 SMNVEV (reference sequence). The V and J ends lost 6 bases and 3 bases, in that order; junction bases with no gene match: 8. A remark on this clonotype: No antigen is known for it.

V and J are TRBV27 and TRBJ1-2; 9 nucleotides agree with TRBD1. This clonotype originated in a male donor with ankylosing spondylitis. Specimen: synovial fluid, either unsorted or a sorted T cell fraction (not recorded which). CDR3 amino acids: CASSYTGGADYGYTF. DNA of the CDR3: TGTGCCAGCAGCTACACAGGGGGCGCGGACTATGGCTACACCTTC.